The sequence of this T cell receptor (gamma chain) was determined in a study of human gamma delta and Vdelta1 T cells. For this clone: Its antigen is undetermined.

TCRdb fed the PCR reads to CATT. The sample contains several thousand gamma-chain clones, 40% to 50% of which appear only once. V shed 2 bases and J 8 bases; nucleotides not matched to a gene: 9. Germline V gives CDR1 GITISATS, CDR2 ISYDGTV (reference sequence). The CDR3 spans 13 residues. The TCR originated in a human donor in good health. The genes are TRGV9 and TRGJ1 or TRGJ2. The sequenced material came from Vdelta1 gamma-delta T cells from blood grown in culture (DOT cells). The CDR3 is CALWEAILDKKLF. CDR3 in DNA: TGTGCCTTGTGGGAGGCCATCCTAGATAAGAAACTCTTT.